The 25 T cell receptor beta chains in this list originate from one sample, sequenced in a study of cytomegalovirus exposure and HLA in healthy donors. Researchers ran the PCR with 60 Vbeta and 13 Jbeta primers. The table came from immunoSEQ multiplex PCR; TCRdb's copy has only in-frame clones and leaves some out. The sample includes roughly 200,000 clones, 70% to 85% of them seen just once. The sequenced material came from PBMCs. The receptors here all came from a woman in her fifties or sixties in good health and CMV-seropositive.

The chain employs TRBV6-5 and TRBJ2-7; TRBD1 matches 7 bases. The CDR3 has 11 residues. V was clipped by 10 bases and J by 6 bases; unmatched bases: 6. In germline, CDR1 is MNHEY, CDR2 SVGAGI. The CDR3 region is CATYPGGEQYF. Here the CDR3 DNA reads TGTGCCACCTATCCAGGGGGCGAGCAGTACTTC.

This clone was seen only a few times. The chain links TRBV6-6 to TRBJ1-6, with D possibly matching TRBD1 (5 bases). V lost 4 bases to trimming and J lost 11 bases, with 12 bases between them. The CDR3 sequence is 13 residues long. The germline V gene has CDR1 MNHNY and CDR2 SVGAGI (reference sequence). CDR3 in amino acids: CASSFGTGTPLHF. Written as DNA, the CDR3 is TGTGCCAGCAGTTTTGGGACTGGAACACCCCTCCACTTT.

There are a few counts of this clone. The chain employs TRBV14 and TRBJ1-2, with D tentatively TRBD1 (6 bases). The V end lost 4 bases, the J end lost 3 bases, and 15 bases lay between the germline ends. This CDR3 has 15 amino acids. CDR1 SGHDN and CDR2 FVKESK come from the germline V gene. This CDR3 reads CASSLTGIRDYGYTF. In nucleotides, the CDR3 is TGTGCCAGCAGCCTCACAGGGATAAGGGACTATGGCTACACCTTC. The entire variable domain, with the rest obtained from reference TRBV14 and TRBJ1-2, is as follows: EAGVTQFPSHSVIEKGQTVTLRCDPISGHDNLYWYRRVMGKEIKFLLHFVKESKQDESGMPNNRFLAERTGGTYSTLKVQPAELEDSGVYFCASSLTGIRDYGYTFGSGTRLTVV.

The CDR3 loop reads CASGGASGVYEQYF. The CDR3, as DNA: TGTGCCAGCGGCGGGGCTAGCGGGGTCTACGAGCAGTACTTC. The chain couples TRBV6-5 to TRBJ2-7; 9 bases are shared with TRBD2. The germline V gene has CDR1 MNHEY and CDR2 SVGAGI. This CDR3 region has 14 residues. The trim removed 8 bases at V and 3 bases at J, leaving 8 bases unmatched.

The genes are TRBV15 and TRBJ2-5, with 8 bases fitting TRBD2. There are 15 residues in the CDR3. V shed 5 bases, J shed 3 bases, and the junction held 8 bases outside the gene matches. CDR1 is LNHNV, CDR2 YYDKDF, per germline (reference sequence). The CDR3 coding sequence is TGTGCCACCAGCGCCCAGGTCGGGAGGGAAGAGACCCAGTACTTC. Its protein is CATSAQVGREETQYF.

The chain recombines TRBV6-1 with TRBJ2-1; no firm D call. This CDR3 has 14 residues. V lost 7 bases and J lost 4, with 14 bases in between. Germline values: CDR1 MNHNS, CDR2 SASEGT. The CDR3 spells CASTPELGYNEQFF. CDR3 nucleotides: TGTGCCAGCACCCCCGAGCTCGGGTACAATGAGCAGTTCTTC.

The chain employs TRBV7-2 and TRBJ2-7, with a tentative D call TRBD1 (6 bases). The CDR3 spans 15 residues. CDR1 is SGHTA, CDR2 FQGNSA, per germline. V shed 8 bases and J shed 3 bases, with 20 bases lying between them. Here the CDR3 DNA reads TGTGCCAGCGTCTATGTCGGACAGATAAACTACGAGCAGTACTTC. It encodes CASVYVGQINYEQYF.

CDR3 amino acids: CASSSSVTDTQYF. CDR3 DNA: TGTGCCAGCAGCTCTTCCGTAACAGATACGCAGTATTTT. The V call is TRBV7-6, the J call TRBJ2-3; no reliable D call. Germline values: CDR1 SGHVS, CDR2 FNYEAQ. Trimming removed 4 bases from V and 3 bases from J, with 8 bases in between. The CDR3 sequence is 13 residues long.

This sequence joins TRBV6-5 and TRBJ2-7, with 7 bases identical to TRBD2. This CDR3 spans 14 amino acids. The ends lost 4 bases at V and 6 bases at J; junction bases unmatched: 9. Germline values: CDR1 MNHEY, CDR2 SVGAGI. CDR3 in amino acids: CASSSTGGGGEQYF. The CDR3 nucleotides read TGTGCCAGCAGTTCGACTGGTGGCGGGGGCGAGCAGTACTTC.

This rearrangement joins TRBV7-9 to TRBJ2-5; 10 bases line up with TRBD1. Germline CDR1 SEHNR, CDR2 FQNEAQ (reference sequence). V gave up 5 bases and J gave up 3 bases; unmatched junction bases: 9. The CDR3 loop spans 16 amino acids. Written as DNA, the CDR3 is TGTGCCAGCAGCCCCGGTTCTGGGACAGGGGAAGAGACCCAGTACTTC. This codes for CASSPGSGTGEETQYF. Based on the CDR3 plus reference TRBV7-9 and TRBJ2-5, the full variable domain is DTGVSQNPRHKITKRGQNVTFRCDPISEHNRLYWYRQTLGQGPEFLTYFQNEAQLEKSRLLSDRFSAERPKGSFSTLEIQRTEQGDSAMYLCASSPGSGTGEETQYFGPGTRLLVL.

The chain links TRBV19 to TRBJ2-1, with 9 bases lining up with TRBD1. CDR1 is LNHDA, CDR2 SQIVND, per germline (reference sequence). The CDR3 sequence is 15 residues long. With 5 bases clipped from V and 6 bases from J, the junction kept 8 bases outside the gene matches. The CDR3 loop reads CASSATGGAGNEQFF. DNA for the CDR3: TGTGCCAGTAGTGCCACAGGGGGCGCGGGCAATGAGCAGTTCTTC.

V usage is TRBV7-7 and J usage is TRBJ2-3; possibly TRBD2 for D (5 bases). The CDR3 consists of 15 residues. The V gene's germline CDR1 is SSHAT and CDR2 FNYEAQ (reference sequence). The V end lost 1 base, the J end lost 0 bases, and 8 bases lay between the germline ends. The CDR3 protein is CASSLGWTSTDTQYF. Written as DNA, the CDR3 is TGTGCCAGCAGCTTAGGTTGGACTAGCACAGATACGCAGTATTTT.

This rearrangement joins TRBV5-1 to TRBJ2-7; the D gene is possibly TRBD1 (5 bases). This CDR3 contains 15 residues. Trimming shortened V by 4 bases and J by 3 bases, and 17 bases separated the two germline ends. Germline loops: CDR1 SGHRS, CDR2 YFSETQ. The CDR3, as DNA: TGCGCCAGCAGCGGAGAAGGGGTCCGCTACTACGAGCAGTACTTC. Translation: CASSGEGVRYYEQYF.

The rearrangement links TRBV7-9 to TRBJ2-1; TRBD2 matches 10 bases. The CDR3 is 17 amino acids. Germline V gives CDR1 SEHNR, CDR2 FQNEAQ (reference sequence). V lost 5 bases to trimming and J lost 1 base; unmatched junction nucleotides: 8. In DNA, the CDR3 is TGTGCCAGCAGCACCCGAGGACTAGCGGTTTCCTACAATGAGCAGTTCTTC. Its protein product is CASSTRGLAVSYNEQFF.

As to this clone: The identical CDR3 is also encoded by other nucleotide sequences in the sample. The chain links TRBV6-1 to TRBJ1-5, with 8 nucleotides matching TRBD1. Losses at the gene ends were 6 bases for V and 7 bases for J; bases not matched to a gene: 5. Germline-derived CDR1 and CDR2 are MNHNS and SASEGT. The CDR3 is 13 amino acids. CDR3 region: CASSPTGDQPQHF. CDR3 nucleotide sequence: TGTGCCAGCAGCCCGACAGGGGACCAGCCCCAGCATTTT.

The DNA of the CDR3 is TGTGCCAGCAGCTTGCAGGGAGGTCAGCCCCAGCATTTT. Protein product: CASSLQGGQPQHF. The rearrangement joins TRBV7-3 to TRBJ1-5, with TRBD1 as a possible D gene (5 bases). The V gene lost 3 bases and the J gene lost 6 bases, with 9 bases spanning the gap. The CDR3 is made up of 13 amino acids. The germline V gene has CDR1 SGHTA and CDR2 FQGTGA. The whole variable domain, remainder taken from reference TRBV7-3 and TRBJ1-5, is GAGVSQTPSNKVTEKGKYVELRCDPISGHTALYWYRQSLGQGPEFLIYFQGTGAADDSGLPNDRFFAVRPEGSVSTLKIQRTERGDSAVYLCASSLQGGQPQHFGDGTRLSIL.

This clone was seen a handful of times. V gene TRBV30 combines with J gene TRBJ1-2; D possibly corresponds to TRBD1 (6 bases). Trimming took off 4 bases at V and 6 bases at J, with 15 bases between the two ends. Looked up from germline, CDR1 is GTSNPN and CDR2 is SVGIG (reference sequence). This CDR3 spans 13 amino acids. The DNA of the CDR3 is TGTGCCTGGATGGACAGCGCTCGGGATGGCTACACCTTC. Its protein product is CAWMDSARDGYTF.

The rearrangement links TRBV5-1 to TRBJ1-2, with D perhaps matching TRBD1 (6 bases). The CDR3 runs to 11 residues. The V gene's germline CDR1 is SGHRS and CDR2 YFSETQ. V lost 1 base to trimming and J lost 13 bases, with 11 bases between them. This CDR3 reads CASSLSGATTF. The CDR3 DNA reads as TGCGCCAGCAGCTTGTCAGGGGCCACCACCTTC.

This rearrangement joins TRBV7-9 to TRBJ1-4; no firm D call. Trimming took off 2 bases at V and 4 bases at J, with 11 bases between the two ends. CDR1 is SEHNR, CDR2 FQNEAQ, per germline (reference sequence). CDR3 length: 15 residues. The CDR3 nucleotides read TGTGCCAGCAGCTTACTGGGAGGAGTTAATGAAAAACTGTTTTTT. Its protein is CASSLLGGVNEKLFF.

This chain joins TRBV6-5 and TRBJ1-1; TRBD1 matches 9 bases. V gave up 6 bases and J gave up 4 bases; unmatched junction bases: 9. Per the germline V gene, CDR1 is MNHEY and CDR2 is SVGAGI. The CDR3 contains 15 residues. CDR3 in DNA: TGTGCCAGCAGCCGTTGGACAGGGGCGGGCACTGAAGCTTTCTTT. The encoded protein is CASSRWTGAGTEAFF.

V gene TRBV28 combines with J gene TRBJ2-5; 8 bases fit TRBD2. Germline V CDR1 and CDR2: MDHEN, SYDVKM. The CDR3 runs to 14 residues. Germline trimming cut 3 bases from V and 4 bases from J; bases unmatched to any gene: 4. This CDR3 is CASSLGGGRETQYF. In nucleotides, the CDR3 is TGTGCCAGCAGTTTGGGCGGGGGGCGAGAGACCCAGTACTTC.

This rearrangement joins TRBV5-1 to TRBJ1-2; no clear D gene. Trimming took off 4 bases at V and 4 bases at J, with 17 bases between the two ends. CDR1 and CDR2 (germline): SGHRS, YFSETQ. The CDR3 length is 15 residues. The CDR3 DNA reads TGCGCCAGCAGCCCGGCGGGAGTCCCGCTCTATGGCTACACCTTC. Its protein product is CASSPAGVPLYGYTF. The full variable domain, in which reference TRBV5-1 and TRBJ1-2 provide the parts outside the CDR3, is KAGVTQTPRYLIKTRGQQVTLSCSPISGHRSVSWYQQTPGQGLQFLFEYFSETQRNKGNFPGRFSGRQFSNSRSEMNVSTLELGDSALYLCASSPAGVPLYGYTFGSGTRLTVV.

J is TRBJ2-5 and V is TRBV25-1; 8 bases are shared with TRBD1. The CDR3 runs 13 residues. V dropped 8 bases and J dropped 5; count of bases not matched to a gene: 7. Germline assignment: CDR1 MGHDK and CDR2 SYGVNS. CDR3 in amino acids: CASGRGLGETQYF. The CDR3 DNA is TGTGCCAGCGGCAGGGGGCTGGGGGAGACCCAGTACTTC.

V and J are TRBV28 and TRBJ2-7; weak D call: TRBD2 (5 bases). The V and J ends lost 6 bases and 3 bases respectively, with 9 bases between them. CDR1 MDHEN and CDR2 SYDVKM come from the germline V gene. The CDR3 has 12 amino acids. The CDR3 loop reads CASRVGSYEQYF. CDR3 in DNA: TGTGCCAGCAGGGTAGGGAGCTACGAGCAGTACTTC. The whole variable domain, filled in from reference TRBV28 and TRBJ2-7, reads DVKVTQSSRYLVKRTGEKVFLECVQDMDHENMFWYRQDPGLGLRLIYFSYDVKMKEKGDIPEGYSVSREKKERFSLILESASTNQTSMYLCASRVGSYEQYFGPGTRLTVT.

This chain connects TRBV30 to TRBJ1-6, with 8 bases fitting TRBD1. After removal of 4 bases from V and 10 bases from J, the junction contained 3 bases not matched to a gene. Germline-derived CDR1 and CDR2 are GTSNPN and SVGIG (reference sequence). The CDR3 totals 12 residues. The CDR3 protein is CAWKSGGSPLHF. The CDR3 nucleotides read TGTGCCTGGAAATCAGGGGGCTCACCCCTCCACTTT.